The following is a T cell receptor (beta chain) sequence with its context. What it binds is unknown. This specimen belongs to a study of blood T cells in healthy people across ages. General observations from the study: While age rose, TCR beta diversity per million T cells dropped in a roughly linear way.

Alongside a J-beta primer mix, a sample-barcoded 5' primer served in a second PCR lasting about 7 to 11 cycles. There were at least 2.5 million CDR3-containing paired-end reads obtained from each sample. In TCRdb, the 5' RACE reads were re-called with MiXCR into one record per CDR3 protein. This sample has over a million distinct CDR3 sequences, with about 40% found just once. CDR1 and CDR2 from the germline V gene are MGHDK and SYGVNS. V lost 7 bases, J lost 6 bases, and 16 bases lay in between. The CDR3 is made up of 13 amino acids. The sample consisted of blood. V usage is TRBV25-1 and J usage is TRBJ2-7; weak D call: TRBD2 (7 bases). The sequence was obtained from a woman aged 18-29 years in good health. The CDR3 protein is CASKTGGRGEQYF. The DNA for the CDR3 is TGTGCCAGCAAGACGGGGGGCCGCGGCGAGCAGTACTTC.